This T cell receptor beta chain derives from a study of T cell responses to AZD1222 COVID-19 vaccine. Whole-study findings and limits: No repertoire was sampled before or during the peak T cell response, only after it.

A word on this clone: Its antigen is not identified.

The CDR3 loop spans 13 amino acids. Between the trimmed V and J ends, which lost 4 bases and 5 bases, there was a span of 10 bases. Germline CDR1 LGHNA, CDR2 YNFKEQ. Profiling relied on immunoSEQ multiplex PCR, and the TCRdb table lists in-frame clones only, not all of them. The table records under 95,000 clones, approximately 85% of them present only once. The source was peripheral blood, collected 28 days after the second AZD1222 dose. The receptor was derived from an adult who received the AZD1222 COVID-19 vaccine. The chain combines TRBV4-2 with TRBJ2-3; D uncertain. The CDR3 loop is CASSRTTQDTQYF. CDR3 in DNA: TGTGCCAGCAGCCGAACGACTCAAGATACGCAGTATTTT.